Sequencing of this T cell receptor beta chain was carried out in a study of neurological immune-mediated disorders. Libraries used 2 million unsorted PBMCs kept frozen in RNAlater. The cDNA was produced through 5'RACE with 10-nucleotide random UMIs. Every sequencing run produced over 160 million TCR-beta sequences that came from 15-18 subjects. TCRdb called the 5' RACE reads again in MiXCR, with one record for every CDR3 protein. The table records over 25,000 distinct CDR3 sequences, around 10% of them present only once. This clonotype is labeled medium-sized. The antigen is unknown. The germline V gene has CDR1 DFQATT and CDR2 SNEGSKA (reference sequence). CDR3 size: 11 residues. Notes on the study in general: No sharing of CDR3 amino acid sequences was observed among expanded clones across subjects, suggesting private repertoires in all groups.

The chain is built from TRBV20-1 and TRBJ1-1; D remains unclear. This receptor was identified in a man in his fifties or sixties in good health. The sample comprised PBMCs. This CDR3 reads CSLLGYTEAFF. In DNA form, the CDR3 reads TGCAGCCTTCTAGGGTACACTGAAGCTTTCTTT.